This TCR beta chain was sequenced for a study of human T cells and chemical hapten exposure. MiXCR, applied by TCRdb to the RACE reads, yields one record per CDR3 protein. The sample holds 150,000 to 200,000 distinct CDR3 sequences, 14% seen once. CDR1 is SGHDN and CDR2 is FVKESK in the germline V gene. The CDR3 sequence is 17 residues long. V shed 1 base and J shed 3 bases, with 16 bases lying between them. Time point in this sample: patch test 1, 2 weeks after DPC sensitization. Treatment defined: therapeutic diphenylcyclopropenone sensitization with weekly scalp DPC. The sequence came from a woman younger than 45 with alopecia areata. Some clones in this sample may be carry-over from other donors' samples. This material consisted of whole blood, taken in connection with sensitization to the hapten diphenylcyclopropenone (DPC). The chain joins TRBV14 to TRBJ2-1, with D maybe TRBD2 (6 bases). The CDR3 spells CASSQGGTSRFYNEQFF. CDR3 coding DNA: TGTGCCAGCAGCCAAGGAGGTACTAGCAGATTCTACAATGAGCAGTTCTTC. Full variable domain (missing parts from reference TRBV14 and TRBJ2-1): EAGVTQFPSHSVIEKGQTVTLRCDPISGHDNLYWYRRVMGKEIKFLLHFVKESKQDESGMPNNRFLAERTGGTYSTLKVQPAELEDSGVYFCASSQGGTSRFYNEQFFGPGTRLTVL.